These 22 T cell receptor beta chains originate from one sample sequenced in a study of vaccination effects on CD4 cells after COVID-19. For these TCRs, the target antigens are not known. The assay was immunoSEQ multiplex PCR, and TCRdb's table has in-frame clones only and misses some. The repertoire holds tens of thousands of clones, 70% to 85% seen once, with roughly 23% in the top ten. Having been cultured for about ten days, the cells underwent CD4+ T cell isolation. This sample comprised CD4+ T cells from PBMCs cultured without peptide, obtained before COVID-19 vaccination. These receptors all stem from a human donor who had a prior SARS-CoV-2 infection.

The chain couples TRBV5-8 to TRBJ2-1, with 10 bases aligning to TRBD2. Trimming cost V 5 bases and J 9 bases; bases outside gene matches: 26. Germline CDR1 reads SGHTS; CDR2 reads YDEGEE. This CDR3 comprises 20 residues. The CDR3 loop reads CASSLLGAGGPGAPNGEQFF. The CDR3 region has the DNA TGTGCCAGCAGTCTACTCGGAGCGGGGGGGCCGGGGGCCCCTAATGGTGAGCAGTTCTTC.

This clone has only a few counts. The genes are TRBV19 and TRBJ2-2, with 7 positions matching TRBD2. The V segment lost 4 bases and the J segment 6 bases; nucleotides outside the gene matches: 8. The CDR3 runs to 15 residues. The germline gives CDR1 LNHDA, CDR2 SQIVND (reference sequence). The CDR3 DNA reads as TGTGCCAGTAGTACGGATACTAGCGCCTCCGGGGAGCTGTTTTTT. Residues: CASSTDTSASGELFF.

The V gene is TRBV9, the J gene TRBJ2-2; D is unclear. Deletions cut 5 bases from V and 5 bases from J, with 19 bases between. The germline gives CDR1 SGDLS, CDR2 YYNGEE. The CDR3 length is 16 residues. The CDR3 DNA follows: TGTGCCAGCAGGCCGACCCTGAGAGGTGGTACCGGGGAGCTGTTTTTT. Its translation is CASRPTLRGGTGELFF.

This clone turned up a few times. The chain joins TRBV5-1 to TRBJ2-5, with 7 bases identical to TRBD2. Germline CDR1 is SGHRS and CDR2 is YFSETQ. The junction had 7 bases not matched to a gene; V was cut back by 3 bases and J by 5 bases. The CDR3 covers 14 residues. The CDR3 spells CASSSGLVQETQYF. CDR3 sequence (DNA): TGCGCCAGCAGCTCAGGACTAGTTCAGGAGACCCAGTACTTC. Together with reference TRBV5-1 and TRBJ2-5, the CDR3 gives the full variable domain: KAGVTQTPRYLIKTRGQQVTLSCSPISGHRSVSWYQQTPGQGLQFLFEYFSETQRNKGNFPGRFSGRQFSNSRSEMNVSTLELGDSALYLCASSSGLVQETQYFGPGTRLLVL.

DNA of the CDR3: TGTGCCAGCTCACGGGACTTACCCTCGGGCTATGGCTACACCTTC. Translation: CASSRDLPSGYGYTF. This chain links TRBV18 with TRBJ1-2, with D possibly matching TRBD1 (5 bases). Trimming removed 4 bases from V and 4 bases from J, with 16 bases in between. This CDR3 has 15 amino acids. The V gene's germline CDR1 is KGHSH and CDR2 LQKENI.

This clone appeared many times. The V and J genes are TRBV11-3 and TRBJ2-2; TRBD1 matches 11 bases. CDR1 SGHNT and CDR2 YENEEA come from the germline V gene. J was trimmed by 3 bases and V by 5 bases; bases with no gene match: 5. The CDR3 consists of 16 residues. CDR3 sequence (DNA): TGTGCCAGCAGCCTAAGGACAGGGGGCGACACCGGGGAGCTGTTTTTT. Its protein is CASSLRTGGDTGELFF.

V is TRBV5-1 and J is TRBJ1-2, with TRBD1 identical over 7 bases. This CDR3 contains 13 residues. Germline lookup yields CDR1 SGHRS and CDR2 YFSETQ. J was trimmed by 5 bases and V by 2 bases; bases with no gene match: 3. CDR3 in DNA: TGCGCCAGCAGCTTACAGGGGACGTATGGCTACACCTTC. It codes for CASSLQGTYGYTF. The entire variable domain, with the rest obtained from reference TRBV5-1 and TRBJ1-2, is as follows: KAGVTQTPRYLIKTRGQQVTLSCSPISGHRSVSWYQQTPGQGLQFLFEYFSETQRNKGNFPGRFSGRQFSNSRSEMNVSTLELGDSALYLCASSLQGTYGYTFGSGTRLTVV.

The chain's CDR3 is CASSLAGLGSPLHF. In DNA form, the CDR3 reads TGTGCCAGCAGCTTAGCGGGGCTTGGCTCACCCCTCCACTTT. The chain has TRBV7-9 and TRBJ1-6; perhaps TRBD1 as D (5 bases). This CDR3 has 14 residues. CDR1 and CDR2 (germline): SEHNR, FQNEAQ (reference sequence). Trimming shortened V by 0 bases and J by 10 bases, and 10 bases separated the two germline ends.

The CDR3 sequence is CASSLDPNTEAFF. The DNA of the CDR3 is TGCGCCAGCAGCTTGGACCCGAACACTGAAGCTTTCTTT. The V call is TRBV5-1, the J call TRBJ1-1; no clear D. Germline V gene lookup returns CDR1 SGHRS and CDR2 YFSETQ. This CDR3 is 13 amino acids long. The ends were cut back, 0 bases at V and 1 base at J, with 4 bases in the middle.

The chain carries TRBV2 and TRBJ2-1; D might be TRBD2 (5 bases). The V gene lost 1 base and the J gene lost 16 bases, with 17 bases spanning the gap. The V gene's germline CDR1 is SNHLY and CDR2 FYNNEI. This CDR3 contains 13 residues. CDR3: CASSEVADGVSFF. The CDR3, as DNA: TGTGCCAGCAGTGAAGTGGCAGACGGGGTTTCATTCTTC.

This clone showed up just a few times. The DNA for the CDR3 is TGTGCCAGCTCACCGGCCGGGTTAGCAGATACGCAGTATTTT. The encoded protein is CASSPAGLADTQYF. The rearrangement uses TRBV18 and TRBJ2-3; D is uncertain. V lost 3 bases and J lost 4, with 11 bases in between. The germline V gene has CDR1 KGHSH and CDR2 LQKENI. There are 14 residues in the CDR3. The variable domain in full, completed from reference TRBV18 and TRBJ2-3, reads NAGVMQNPRHLVRRRGQEARLRCSPMKGHSHVYWYRQLPEEGLKFMVYLQKENIIDESGMPKERFSAEFPKEGPSILRIQQVVRGDSAAYFCASSPAGLADTQYFGPGTRLTVL.

The sample holds one count of this clone. The rearrangement uses TRBV6-1 and TRBJ1-5; TRBD1 might be the D (6 bases). This CDR3 is built from 16 residues. Per germline, CDR1 MNHNS and CDR2 SASEGT. V was clipped by 4 bases and J by 3 bases, with 16 bases between them. The CDR3 is CASSGRSAGVNQPQHF. The CDR3, as DNA: TGTGCCAGCAGTGGCCGGTCGGCAGGGGTCAATCAGCCCCAGCATTTT.

V and J are TRBV27 and TRBJ2-5; 7 nucleotides line up with TRBD2. Losses at the gene ends were 8 bases for V and 7 bases for J; bases not matched to a gene: 10. CDR1 and CDR2 from the germline V gene are MNHEY and SMNVEV (reference sequence). This CDR3 spans 13 amino acids. Here the CDR3 DNA reads TGTGCCAGCCAACTAGCGCCCGGAGGGACCCAGTACTTC. Protein sequence: CASQLAPGGTQYF.

This sequence joins TRBV11-2 and TRBJ2-7; 7 nucleotides align to TRBD2. This CDR3 comprises 15 residues. Trimming at V came to 5 bases and at J to 1 base, leaving 8 bases not matched to a gene. Germline V gene lookup returns CDR1 SGHAT and CDR2 FQNNGV. This CDR3 reads CASSPGGVRSYEQYF. For the CDR3, the DNA is TGTGCCAGCAGCCCTGGGGGGGTACGGTCCTACGAGCAGTACTTC.

This clone is a singleton in its sample. The V gene is TRBV28, the J gene TRBJ1-6; D ambiguous. Germline-derived CDR1 and CDR2 are MDHEN and SYDVKM. V was cut by 7 bases and J by 3 bases, with 7 bases left in between. This CDR3 is 13 amino acids long. CDR3 residues: CASKGSYNSPLHF. The DNA of the CDR3 is TGTGCCAGCAAAGGCAGCTATAATTCACCCCTCCACTTT. The variable domain in full, with the rest retrieved from reference TRBV28 and TRBJ1-6, is DVKVTQSSRYLVKRTGEKVFLECVQDMDHENMFWYRQDPGLGLRLIYFSYDVKMKEKGDIPEGYSVSREKKERFSLILESASTNQTSMYLCASKGSYNSPLHFGNGTRLTVT.

This chain uses TRBV7-2 with TRBJ2-3; possibly TRBD2 for D (5 bases). Germline V gives CDR1 SGHTA, CDR2 FQGNSA. The CDR3 is 15 amino acids. Trimming removed 2 bases from V and 0 bases from J, with 9 bases in between. The CDR3 sequence is CASSLFGVSTDTQYF. The CDR3 nucleotides are TGTGCCAGCAGCTTATTCGGGGTGAGCACAGATACGCAGTATTTT.

The chain joins TRBV7-6 to TRBJ1-5; the D is unclear. The CDR3 is 16 amino acids. Trimming removed 4 bases at V and 6 bases at J, with 19 bases between. The V gene's germline CDR1 is SGHVS and CDR2 FNYEAQ. In nucleotides, the CDR3 is TGTGCCAGCAGCTCCCTCCCGAGGGCCTTGGGTCAGCCCCAGCATTTT. This translates into CASSSLPRALGQPQHF.

V is TRBV15 and J is TRBJ2-7; TRBD2 might be the D (6 bases). Germline V CDR1 and CDR2: LNHNV, YYDKDF (reference sequence). Deletions cut 4 bases from V and 6 bases from J, with 19 bases between. The CDR3 length is 15 residues. Written as DNA, the CDR3 is TGTGCCACCAGCACATCCGGGGGTGGGGTACGCGAGCAGTACTTC. Translation gives CATSTSGGGVREQYF. Filled out from reference TRBV15 and TRBJ2-7, the complete variable domain reads DAMVIQNPRYQVTQFGKPVTLSCSQTLNHNVMYWYQQKSSQAPKLLFHYYDKDFNNEADTPDNFQSRRPNTSFCFLDIRSPGLGDTAMYLCATSTSGGGVREQYFGPGTRLTVT.

The rearrangement joins TRBV10-2 to TRBJ2-1; D remains unclear. This CDR3 spans 14 amino acids. Trimming left V 4 bases short and J 0 bases short, with 7 bases between. CDR1 is WSHSY, CDR2 SAAADI, per germline. CDR3 coding DNA: TGCGCCAGCAGTGTTGCGAGCTCCTACAATGAGCAGTTCTTC. Translation gives CASSVASSYNEQFF.

J is TRBJ2-7 and V is TRBV4-3, with TRBD2 matching 7 bases. This CDR3 comprises 18 residues. Germline V lookup: CDR1 LGHNA, CDR2 YSLEER. V dropped 1 base and J dropped 0; count of bases not matched to a gene: 12. CDR3 sequence: CASSQGWSGGPSSYEQYF. In DNA, the CDR3 is TGCGCCAGCAGCCAAGGGTGGTCGGGAGGCCCAAGCTCCTACGAGCAGTACTTC.

This rearrangement joins TRBV5-4 to TRBJ2-7; 7 bases are a match to TRBD2. CDR3 length: 14 amino acids. V shed 2 bases and J 2 bases; nucleotides not matched to a gene: 4. CDR1 is SGHNT, CDR2 YYREEE, per germline (reference sequence). The CDR3 loop is CASSLAGITYEQYF. CDR3 nucleotide sequence: TGTGCCAGCAGCTTAGCGGGGATCACCTACGAGCAGTACTTC. The full variable domain, in which reference TRBV5-4 and TRBJ2-7 provide the parts outside the CDR3, is ETGVTQSPTHLIKTRGQQVTLRCSSQSGHNTVSWYQQALGQGPQFIFQYYREEENGRGNFPPRFSGLQFPNYSSELNVNALELDDSALYLCASSLAGITYEQYFGPGTRLTVT.

The chain employs TRBV5-1 and TRBJ2-7; 7 nucleotides line up with TRBD1. This CDR3 region has 14 residues. V lost 4 bases and J lost 2; bases outside the gene matches: 6. Germline V gives CDR1 SGHRS, CDR2 YFSETQ. The CDR3 sequence is CASSGRTGAYEQYF. The CDR3, as DNA: TGCGCCAGCAGCGGCCGGACAGGAGCCTACGAGCAGTACTTC.